Shown below are 6 T cell receptor beta chains from a single sample sequenced in a study of T-cell memory formation after mild COVID-19. TCRdb re-derived calls from the 5' RACE reads in MiXCR, one entry per CDR3 protein. The sample has about 310,000 distinct CDR3 sequences, 19% seen once. The source material was PBMCs or a T cell subset sorted from them (not recorded which). The receptor source for this set is a man aged 18-30 years who had mild COVID-19 (a few samples of this study predate the infection). Cell type and time point are not known.

V and J are TRBV5-1 and TRBJ1-3; D is unclear. Germline V lookup: CDR1 SGHRS, CDR2 YFSETQ. The V end lost 3 bases, the J end lost 1 base, and 11 bases lay between the germline ends. The CDR3 totals 15 residues. For the CDR3, the DNA is TGCGCCAGCAGCTCCCGTGGGGAATCTGGAAACACCATATATTTT. It yields the protein CASSSRGESGNTIYF.

This sequence joins TRBV11-2 and TRBJ1-3; 8 bases are shared with TRBD1. Trimming took 5 bases from V and 11 from J; bases not matched to a gene: 14. The CDR3 has 15 residues. Germline loops: CDR1 SGHAT, CDR2 FQNNGV. The chain's CDR3 is CASSPSPGTGIPIYF. The CDR3 region has the DNA TGTGCCAGCAGCCCCTCCCCCGGGACAGGTATCCCCATATATTTT.

This clonotype has more than one count but fewer than ten. V gene TRBV7-2 combines with J gene TRBJ1-2; D gene ambiguous. Between the trimmed V and J ends, which lost 4 bases and 3 bases, there was a span of 6 bases. CDR3 length equals 12 residues. The germline CDR1 and CDR2 sequences are SGHTA and FQGNSA. This CDR3 reads CASSSVDYGYTF. The CDR3 DNA follows: TGTGCCAGCAGCTCGGTAGACTATGGCTACACCTTC. The full variable domain, completed using reference TRBV7-2 and TRBJ1-2, is GAGVSQSPSNKVTEKGKDVELRCDPISGHTALYWYRQSLGQGLEFLIYFQGNSAPDKSGLPSDRFSAERTGGSVSTLTIQRTQQEDSAVYLCASSSVDYGYTFGSGTRLTVV.

This clonotype was found a few times. J is TRBJ1-1 and V is TRBV10-3; 7 nucleotides align to TRBD1. Per the germline V gene, CDR1 is ENHRY and CDR2 is SYGVKD. The ends lost 6 bases at V and 7 bases at J; junction bases unmatched: 11. The CDR3 has 14 amino acids. DNA for the CDR3: TGTGCCATCAGCGATCCCGGGACAGCGATTGAAGCTTTCTTT. Translated, it gives CAISDPGTAIEAFF.

The V gene is TRBV6-5, the J gene TRBJ2-3; 8 bases match TRBD2. CDR3 length equals 15 residues. After removal of 5 bases from V and 2 bases from J, the junction contained 6 bases not matched to a gene. Per the germline V gene, CDR1 is MNHEY and CDR2 is SVGAGI. CDR3 sequence reads: CASSDRGGFTDTQYF. CDR3 DNA: TGTGCCAGCAGTGACCGGGGGGGATTCACAGATACGCAGTATTTT.

The gene calls are TRBV30 and TRBJ2-5; D is uncertain. V gave up 2 bases and J gave up 5 bases, with 6 bases separating them. The germline gives CDR1 GTSNPN, CDR2 SVGIG (reference sequence). The CDR3 covers 11 residues. CDR3 DNA: TGTGCCTGGAGTCCCAGGGAGACCCAGTACTTC. Protein product: CAWSPRETQYF.